This T cell receptor (beta chain) was recovered during a study of T cells in localized non-small cell lung cancer. The method was immunoSEQ multiplex PCR; TCRdb's version includes in-frame clones alone and lacks a portion of them. The table records under 55,000 clones, around 82% of them present only once. The CDR3 covers 14 residues. The germline CDR1 and CDR2 sequences are MNHEY and SVGAGI. Trimming removed 8 bases from V and 4 bases from J, with 17 bases in between. The specimen comprised PBMCs, sampled before any cancer treatment. The gene calls are TRBV6-5 and TRBJ1-1; possibly TRBD1 for D (5 bases). The receptor was isolated from a woman aged 40 to 75 with stage II lung adenocarcinoma. CDR3 sequence: CASLRVDGGTEAFF. The CDR3 coding sequence is TGTGCCAGCCTACGGGTGGATGGGGGCACTGAAGCTTTCTTT.